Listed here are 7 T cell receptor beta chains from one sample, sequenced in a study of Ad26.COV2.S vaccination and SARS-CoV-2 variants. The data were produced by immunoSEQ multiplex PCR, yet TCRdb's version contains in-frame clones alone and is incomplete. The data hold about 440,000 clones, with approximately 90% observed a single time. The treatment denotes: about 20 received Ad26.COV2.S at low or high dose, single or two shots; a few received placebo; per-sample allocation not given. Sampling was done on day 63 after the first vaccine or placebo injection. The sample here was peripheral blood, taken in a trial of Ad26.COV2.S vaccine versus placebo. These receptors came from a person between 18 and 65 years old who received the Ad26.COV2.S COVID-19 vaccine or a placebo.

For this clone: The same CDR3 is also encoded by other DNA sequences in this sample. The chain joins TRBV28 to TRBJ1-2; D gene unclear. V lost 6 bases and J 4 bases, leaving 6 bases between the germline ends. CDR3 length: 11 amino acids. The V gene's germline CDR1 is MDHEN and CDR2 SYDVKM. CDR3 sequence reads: CASREAYGYTF. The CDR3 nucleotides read TGTGCCAGCAGGGAGGCCTATGGCTACACCTTC.

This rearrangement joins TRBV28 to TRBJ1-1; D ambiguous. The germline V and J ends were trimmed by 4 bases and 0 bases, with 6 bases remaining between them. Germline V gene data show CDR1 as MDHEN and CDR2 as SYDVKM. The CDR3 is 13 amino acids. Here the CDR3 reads CASSSRLNTEAFF. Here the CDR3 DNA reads TGTGCCAGCAGTTCCCGGTTGAACACTGAAGCTTTCTTT.

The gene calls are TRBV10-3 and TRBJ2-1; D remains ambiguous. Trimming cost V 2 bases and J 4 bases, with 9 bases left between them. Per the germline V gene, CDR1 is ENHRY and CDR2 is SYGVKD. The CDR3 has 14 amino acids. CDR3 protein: CAISETDTYNEQFF. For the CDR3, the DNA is TGTGCCATCAGTGAGACCGACACATACAATGAGCAGTTCTTC.

DNA of the CDR3: TGTGCCAGCAGCTTAAGTGCAGGGCTAAAACAGCCCCAGCATTTT. Translating gives CASSLSAGLKQPQHF. The genes are TRBV7-2 and TRBJ1-5; the D gene is possibly TRBD1 (5 bases). CDR1 is SGHTA and CDR2 is FQGNSA in the germline V gene. This CDR3 spans 15 amino acids. The V end lost 2 bases, the J end lost 7 bases, and 15 bases lay between the germline ends.

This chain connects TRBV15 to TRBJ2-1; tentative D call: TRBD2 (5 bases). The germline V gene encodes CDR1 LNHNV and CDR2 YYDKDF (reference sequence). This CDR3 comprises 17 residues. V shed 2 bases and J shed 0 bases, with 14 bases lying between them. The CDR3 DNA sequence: TGTGCCACCAGCAGATTACTTAGCGCGGGCTCCTACAATGAGCAGTTCTTC. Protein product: CATSRLLSAGSYNEQFF.

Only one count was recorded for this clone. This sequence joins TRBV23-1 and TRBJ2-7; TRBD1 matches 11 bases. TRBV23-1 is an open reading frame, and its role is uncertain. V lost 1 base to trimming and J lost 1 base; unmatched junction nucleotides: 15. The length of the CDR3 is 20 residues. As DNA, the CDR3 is TGCGCCAGCAGTCAATTCTTCGGACAGGGGGCATGGCGGGATTCCTACGAGCAGTACTTC. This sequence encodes CASSQFFGQGAWRDSYEQYF.

The CDR3 DNA reads as TGTGCCAGCAGTGAACTCTCAGGCCCCGATACGCAGTATTTT. This sequence encodes CASSELSGPDTQYF. The V and J genes are TRBV6-1 and TRBJ2-3; D gene ambiguous. Deletions cut 2 bases from V and 6 bases from J, with 12 bases between. Germline assignment: CDR1 MNHNS and CDR2 SASEGT. CDR3 size: 14 residues.